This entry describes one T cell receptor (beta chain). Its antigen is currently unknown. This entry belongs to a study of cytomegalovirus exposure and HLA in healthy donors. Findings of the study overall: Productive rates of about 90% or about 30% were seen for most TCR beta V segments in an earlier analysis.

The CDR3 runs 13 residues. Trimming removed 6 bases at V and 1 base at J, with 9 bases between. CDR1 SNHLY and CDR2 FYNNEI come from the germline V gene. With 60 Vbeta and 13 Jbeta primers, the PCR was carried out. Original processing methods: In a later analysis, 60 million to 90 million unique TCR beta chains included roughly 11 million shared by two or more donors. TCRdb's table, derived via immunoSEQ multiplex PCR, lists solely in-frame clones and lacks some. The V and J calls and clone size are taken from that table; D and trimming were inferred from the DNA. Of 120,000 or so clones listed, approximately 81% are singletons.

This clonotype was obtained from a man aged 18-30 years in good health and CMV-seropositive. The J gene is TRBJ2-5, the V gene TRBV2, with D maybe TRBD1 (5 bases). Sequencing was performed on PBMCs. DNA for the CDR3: TGTGCCAGCAGGTTTGACAGCCAAGAGACCCAGTACTTC. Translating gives CASRFDSQETQYF.